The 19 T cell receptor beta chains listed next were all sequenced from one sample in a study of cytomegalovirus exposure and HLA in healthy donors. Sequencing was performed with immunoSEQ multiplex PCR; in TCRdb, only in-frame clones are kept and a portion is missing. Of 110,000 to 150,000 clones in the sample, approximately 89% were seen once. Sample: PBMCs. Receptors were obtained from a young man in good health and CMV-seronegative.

The CDR3 DNA reads TGTGCCAGCAGCTTGGCCGGGACAGAAAAATTTAATGAAAAACTGTTTTTT. It encodes CASSLAGTEKFNEKLFF. The V and J genes are TRBV5-5 and TRBJ1-4; TRBD1 matches at 7 bases. The germline CDR1 and CDR2 sequences are SGHKS and YYEKEE (reference sequence). V was clipped by 0 bases and J by 4 bases; unmatched bases: 9. The CDR3 totals 17 residues.

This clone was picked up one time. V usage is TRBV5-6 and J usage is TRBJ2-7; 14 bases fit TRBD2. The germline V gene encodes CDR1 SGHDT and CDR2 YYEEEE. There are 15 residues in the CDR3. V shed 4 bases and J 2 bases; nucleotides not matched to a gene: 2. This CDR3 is CASSRLAGGTYEQYV. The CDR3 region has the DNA TGTGCCAGCAGCCGACTAGCGGGAGGGACCTACGAGCAGTACGTC.

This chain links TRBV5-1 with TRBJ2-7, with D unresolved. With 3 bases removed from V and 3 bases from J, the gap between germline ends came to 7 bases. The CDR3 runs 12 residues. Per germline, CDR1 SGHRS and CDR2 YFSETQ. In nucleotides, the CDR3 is TGCGCCAGCAGCTACGAGAGCTACGAGCAGTACTTC. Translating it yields CASSYESYEQYF.

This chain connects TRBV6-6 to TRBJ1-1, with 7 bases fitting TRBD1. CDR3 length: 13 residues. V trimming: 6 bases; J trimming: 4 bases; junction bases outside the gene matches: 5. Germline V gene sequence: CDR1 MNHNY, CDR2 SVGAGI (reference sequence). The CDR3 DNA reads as TGTGCCAGCAGCTCAGGGGGTATCACTGAAGCTTTCTTT. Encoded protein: CASSSGGITEAFF.

The CDR3 DNA reads as TGTGCCAGCAGCTTAGGTGCCTCCGGGAGGAACACTGAAGCTTTCTTT. Translating gives CASSLGASGRNTEAFF. The chain uses TRBV13 and TRBJ1-1; no definite D call. The CDR3 spans 16 residues. CDR1 and CDR2 (germline): PRHDT, FYEKMQ (reference sequence). Trimming removed 0 bases from V and 1 base from J, with 12 bases in between.

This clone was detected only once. CDR3 region: CASSLGRRTRLYNEQFF. The CDR3 DNA reads as TGTGCCAGCAGCTTGGGTCGGCGGACTAGGCTATACAATGAGCAGTTCTTC. V and J are TRBV5-6 and TRBJ2-1, with 7 bases fitting TRBD2. This CDR3 spans 17 amino acids. The J segment lost 4 bases and the V segment lost 0 bases, leaving 10 bases of the junction unmatched. In germline, CDR1 is SGHDT, CDR2 YYEEEE.

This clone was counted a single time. Written as DNA, the CDR3 is TGTGCCAGCAGCGTAGGACAGGTTAACACTGAAGCTTTCTTT. Translating gives CASSVGQVNTEAFF. The chain has TRBV9 and TRBJ1-1, with D possibly being TRBD1 (6 bases). V lost 0 bases, J lost 2 bases, and 8 bases lay in between. The V gene's germline CDR1 is SGDLS and CDR2 YYNGEE. This CDR3 has 14 amino acids.

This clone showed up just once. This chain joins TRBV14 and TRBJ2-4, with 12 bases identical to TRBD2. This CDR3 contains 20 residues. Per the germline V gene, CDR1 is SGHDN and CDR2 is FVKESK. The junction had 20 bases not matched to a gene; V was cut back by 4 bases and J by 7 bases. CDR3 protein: CASSPKERTSGILIRNIQYF. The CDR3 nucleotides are TGTGCCAGCAGCCCTAAAGAGAGGACTAGCGGGATATTAATTAGGAACATTCAGTACTTC.

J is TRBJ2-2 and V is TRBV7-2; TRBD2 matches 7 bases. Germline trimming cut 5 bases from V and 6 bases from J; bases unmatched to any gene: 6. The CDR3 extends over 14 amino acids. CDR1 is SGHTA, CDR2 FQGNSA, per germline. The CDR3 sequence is CASSPTGGAGELFF. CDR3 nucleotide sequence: TGTGCCAGCAGCCCCACTGGGGGGGCCGGGGAGCTGTTTTTT.

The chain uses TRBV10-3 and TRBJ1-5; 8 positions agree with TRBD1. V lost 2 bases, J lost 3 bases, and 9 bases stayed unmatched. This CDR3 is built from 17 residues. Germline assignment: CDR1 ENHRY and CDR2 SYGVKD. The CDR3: CAISEPRQGPVNQPQHF. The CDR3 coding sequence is TGTGCCATCAGTGAGCCCCGACAGGGGCCGGTCAATCAGCCCCAGCATTTT.

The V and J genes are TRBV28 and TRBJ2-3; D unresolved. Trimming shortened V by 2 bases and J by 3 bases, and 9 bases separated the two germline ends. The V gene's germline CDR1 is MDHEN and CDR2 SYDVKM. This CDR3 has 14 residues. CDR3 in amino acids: CASSLPLGTDTQYF. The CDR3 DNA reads TGTGCCAGCAGTTTACCCCTCGGGACAGATACGCAGTATTTT.

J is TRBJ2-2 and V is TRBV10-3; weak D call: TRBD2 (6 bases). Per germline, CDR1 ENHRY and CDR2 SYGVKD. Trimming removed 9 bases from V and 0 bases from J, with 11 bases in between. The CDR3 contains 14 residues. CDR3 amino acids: CAIPGGSNTGELFF. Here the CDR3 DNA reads TGTGCCATTCCCGGAGGGTCGAACACCGGGGAGCTGTTTTTT.

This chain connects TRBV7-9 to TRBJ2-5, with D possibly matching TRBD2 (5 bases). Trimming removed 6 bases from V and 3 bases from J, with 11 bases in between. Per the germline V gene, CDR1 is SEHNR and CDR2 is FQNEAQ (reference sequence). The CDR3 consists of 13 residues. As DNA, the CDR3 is TGTGCCAGCAGTCCGGACTGGAAAGAGACCCAGTACTTC. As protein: CASSPDWKETQYF. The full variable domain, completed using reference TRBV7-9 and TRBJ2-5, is DTGVSQNPRHKITKRGQNVTFRCDPISEHNRLYWYRQTLGQGPEFLTYFQNEAQLEKSRLLSDRFSAERPKGSFSTLEIQRTEQGDSAMYLCASSPDWKETQYFGPGTRLLVL.

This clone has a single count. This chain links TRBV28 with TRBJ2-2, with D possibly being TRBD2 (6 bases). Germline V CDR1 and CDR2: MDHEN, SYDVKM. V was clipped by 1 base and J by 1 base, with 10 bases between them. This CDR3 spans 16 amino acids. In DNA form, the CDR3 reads TGTGCCAGCAGTTTATCCGGGAGATGGAACACCGGGGAGCTGTTTTTT. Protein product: CASSLSGRWNTGELFF.

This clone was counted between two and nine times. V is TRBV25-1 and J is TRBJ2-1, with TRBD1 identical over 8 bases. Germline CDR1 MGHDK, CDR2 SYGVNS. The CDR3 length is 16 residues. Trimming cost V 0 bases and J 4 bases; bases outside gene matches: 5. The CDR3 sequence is CASSEYRGQYYNEQFF. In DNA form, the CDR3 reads TGTGCCAGCAGTGAATACAGGGGGCAGTATTACAATGAGCAGTTCTTC. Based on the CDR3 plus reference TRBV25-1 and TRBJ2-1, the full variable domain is EADIYQTPRYLVIGTGKKITLECSQTMGHDKMYWYQQDPGMELHLIHYSYGVNSTEKGDLSSESTVSRIRTEHFPLTLESARPSHTSQYLCASSEYRGQYYNEQFFGPGTRLTVL.

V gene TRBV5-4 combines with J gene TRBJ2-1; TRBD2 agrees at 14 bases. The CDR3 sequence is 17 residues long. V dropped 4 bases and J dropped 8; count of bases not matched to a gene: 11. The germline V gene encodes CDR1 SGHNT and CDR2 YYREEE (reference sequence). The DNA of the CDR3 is TGTGCCAGCAGCCCACTCCCCGGGACTAGCGGGAGCGATGAGCAGTTCTTC. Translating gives CASSPLPGTSGSDEQFF.

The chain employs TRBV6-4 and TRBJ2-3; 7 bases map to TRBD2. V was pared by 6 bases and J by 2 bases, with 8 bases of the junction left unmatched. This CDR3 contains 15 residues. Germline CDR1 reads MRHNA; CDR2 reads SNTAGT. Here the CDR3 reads CASSESGTVTDTQYF. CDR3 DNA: TGTGCCAGCAGCGAGAGCGGGACGGTCACAGATACGCAGTATTTT.

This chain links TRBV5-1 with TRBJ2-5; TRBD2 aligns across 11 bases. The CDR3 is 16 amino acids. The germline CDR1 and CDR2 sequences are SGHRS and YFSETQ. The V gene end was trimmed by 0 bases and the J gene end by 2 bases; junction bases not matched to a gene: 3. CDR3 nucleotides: TGCGCCAGCAGCTTGGGACTAGCGGGGTTACAAGAGACCCAGTACTTC. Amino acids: CASSLGLAGLQETQYF.

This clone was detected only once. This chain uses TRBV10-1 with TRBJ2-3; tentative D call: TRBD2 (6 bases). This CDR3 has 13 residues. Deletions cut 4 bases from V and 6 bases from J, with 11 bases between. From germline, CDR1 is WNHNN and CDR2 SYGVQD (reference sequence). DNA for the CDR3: TGCGCCAGCAGTGTTACGGGGGTGGATACGCAGTATTTT. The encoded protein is CASSVTGVDTQYF.